A single sample is the source of the 7 T cell receptor beta chains below, sequenced in a study of T cells in localized non-small cell lung cancer. Produced via immunoSEQ multiplex PCR; TCRdb's table is partial and in-frame only. The repertoire holds 100,000 to 150,000 clones, with roughly 90% as singletons. This specimen was peripheral blood, taken before any cancer treatment. The receptors were sampled from a female donor older than 55 with stage I lung adenocarcinoma.

The rearrangement uses TRBV5-1 and TRBJ1-1; no clear D. Germline-derived CDR1 and CDR2 are SGHRS and YFSETQ. This CDR3 contains 13 residues. With 0 bases removed from V and 4 bases from J, the gap between germline ends came to 7 bases. CDR3 amino acids: CASSLDRATEAFF. The CDR3, as DNA: TGCGCCAGCAGCTTGGATAGAGCCACTGAAGCTTTCTTT.

The chain is built from TRBV29-1 and TRBJ2-6; D tentatively fits TRBD1 or TRBD2 (5 bases each). Trimming took off 7 bases at V and 4 bases at J, with 14 bases between the two ends. There are 14 residues in the CDR3. Germline V CDR1 and CDR2: SQVTM, ANQGSEA. CDR3 sequence (DNA): TGCAGCGCCACCGCAGGGAGCGGGGCCAACGTCCTGACTTTC. It translates to CSATAGSGANVLTF.

The chain is built from TRBV11-2 and TRBJ1-1; no definite D call. Germline lookup yields CDR1 SGHAT and CDR2 FQNNGV. The CDR3 spans 13 residues. The V gene lost 5 bases and the J gene lost 5 bases, with 12 bases spanning the gap. CDR3 loop: CASSLLWRTEAFF. The DNA for the CDR3 is TGTGCCAGCAGCCTCCTCTGGCGAACTGAAGCTTTCTTT.

This clone was observed a few times. The V and J genes are TRBV30 and TRBJ1-1; 9 bases match TRBD1. Germline CDR1 GTSNPN, CDR2 SVGIG (reference sequence). The length of the CDR3 is 13 residues. V was clipped by 2 bases and J by 9 bases; unmatched bases: 7. CDR3 sequence (DNA): TGTGCCTGGAGTTCCCTGGACAGGGGAAAAGCTTTCTTT. It yields the protein CAWSSLDRGKAFF.

The genes are TRBV7-3 and TRBJ2-3; D call uncertain. Trimming stripped 3 bases from V and 3 bases from J, with 10 bases between. CDR3 length: 14 residues. In germline, CDR1 is SGHTA, CDR2 FQGTGA. CDR3 in amino acids: CASSLDGWTDTQYF. The DNA of the CDR3 is TGTGCCAGCAGCTTGGACGGGTGGACAGATACGCAGTATTTT.

The J gene is TRBJ2-3, the V gene TRBV15; a weak D match, TRBD1 (5 bases). The CDR3 has 15 amino acids. Germline V lookup: CDR1 LNHNV, CDR2 YYDKDF (reference sequence). V lost 5 bases and J lost 1, with 13 bases in between. This CDR3 is CATSPRGAGTDTQYF. In DNA form, the CDR3 reads TGTGCCACCAGCCCTAGGGGCGCTGGCACAGATACGCAGTATTTT. The whole variable domain, remainder taken from reference TRBV15 and TRBJ2-3, is DAMVIQNPRYQVTQFGKPVTLSCSQTLNHNVMYWYQQKSSQAPKLLFHYYDKDFNNEADTPDNFQSRRPNTSFCFLDIRSPGLGDTAMYLCATSPRGAGTDTQYFGPGTRLTVL.

The sample holds one count of this clone. The chain joins TRBV28 to TRBJ2-7; D possibly uses TRBD1 or TRBD2 (5 bases each). V shed 7 bases and J shed 4 bases, with 20 bases lying between them. The germline CDR1 and CDR2 sequences are MDHEN and SYDVKM. The CDR3 length is 15 residues. The DNA for the CDR3 is TGTGCCAGCACCTCTACGGGAACAGGCTCGTACGAGCAGTACTTC. Translation gives CASTSTGTGSYEQYF.